These T cell receptor beta chains were read from a single sample in a study of identical twins. From the 5' RACE reads, TCRdb called clonotypes with MiXCR, one entry per CDR3 protein. The sample holds approximately 680,000 distinct CDR3 sequences, roughly 7.1% seen once. These same records also appear under a second study, on yellow fever vaccine responses in identical twins.

Sequencing was carried out using PBMCs. The receptor set was obtained from a woman aged 18-29 years in good health. Each CDR3 is given with its conserved first and last residue. D genes are given only for firm matches. Size is stated for part of the rows, as once, few or many counts, or as a class when the clone is expanded.

TRBJ2-5,TRBV25-1,NA,few,CASSELGPGGETQYF,TGTGCCAGCAGTGAATTGGGCCCTGGGGGAGAGACCCAGTACTTC
TRBJ2-1,TRBV12-3/TRBV12-4,NA,NA,CAISPRVGWAGRNEQFF,TGTGCCATCAGTCCTCGCGTGGGGTGGGCGGGTAGGAATGAGCAGTTCTTC
TRBJ2-5,TRBV7-6,TRBD1,many,CASSLWTGIRETQYF,TGTGCCAGCAGCTTGTGGACAGGGATACGGGAGACCCAGTACTTC
TRBJ2-1,TRBV24-1,TRBD1,NA,CATSAAASAGGKNEQFF,TGTGCCACCAGTGCCGCTGCCTCGGCAGGGGGCAAGAATGAGCAGTTCTTC
TRBJ2-1,TRBV12-3/TRBV12-4,TRBD2,many,CASSFERLADFYNEQFF,TGTGCCAGCAGTTTCGAGAGACTAGCGGACTTCTACAATGAGCAGTTCTTC
TRBJ1-2,TRBV9,TRBD1,many,CASSVDRGVDYGYTF,TGTGCCAGCAGCGTAGACAGGGGGGTTGACTATGGCTACACCTTC
TRBJ1-5,TRBV20-1,NA,few,CSARGTSGQPQHF,TGCAGTGCCAGAGGGACGTCGGGTCAGCCCCAGCATTTT
TRBJ2-7,TRBV4-1,TRBD1,many,CASSQEWDSSYEQYF,TGCGCCAGCAGCCAAGAATGGGACAGCTCCTACGAGCAGTACTTC
TRBJ2-1,TRBV19,TRBD2,few,CASSTIAGVNNEQFF,TGTGCCAGTAGTACTATAGCGGGAGTAAACAATGAGCAGTTCTTC
TRBJ2-2,TRBV12-3/TRBV12-4,TRBD2,NA,CASSLVASGYGELFF,TGTGCCAGCAGTTTAGTTGCTAGCGGGTACGGGGAGCTGTTTTTT
TRBJ2-1,TRBV28,NA,NA,CASSRALGEQFF,TGTGCCAGCAGTCGAGCGTTGGGTGAGCAGTTCTTC
TRBJ2-1,TRBV5-1,NA,few,CASSRQDLLYNEQFF,TGCGCCAGCAGTAGACAGGATCTTCTATACAATGAGCAGTTCTTC
TRBJ1-5,TRBV12-3/TRBV12-4,NA,few,CASSLAAGAVGPQHF,TGTGCCAGCAGTTTAGCAGCGGGGGCTGTGGGGCCCCAGCATTTT
TRBJ2-2,TRBV5-1,NA,few,CASKLGPGELFF,TGCGCCAGCAAATTAGGCCCGGGGGAGCTGTTTTTT
TRBJ1-2,TRBV4-1,NA,many,CASSQDGQGWYGYTF,TGCGCCAGCAGCCAAGATGGCCAGGGATGGTATGGCTACACCTTC
TRBJ2-7,TRBV10-3,NA,few,CAISESIPGDSYEQYF,TGTGCCATCAGTGAGTCGATTCCAGGGGACTCCTACGAGCAGTACTTC
TRBJ2-5,TRBV20-1,NA,few,CSARSYSVYQETQYF,TGCAGTGCTAGAAGCTATTCTGTGTACCAAGAGACCCAGTACTTC
TRBJ1-2,TRBV7-9,TRBD1,many,CASSLANDRVVGYTF,TGTGCCAGCAGCTTAGCGAACGACAGGGTGGTTGGCTACACCTTC
TRBJ1-2,TRBV29-1,NA,NA,CSVLGQGGDYGYTF,TGCAGCGTCCTCGGGCAGGGTGGGGACTATGGCTACACCTTC
TRBJ1-5,TRBV28,NA,many,CASSVSRTISNQPQHF,TGTGCCAGCAGCGTTTCACGGACAATTAGCAATCAGCCCCAGCATTTT
TRBJ2-5,TRBV15,NA,few,CATSRVFRAEETQYF,TGTGCCACCAGCAGAGTTTTCAGGGCGGAAGAGACCCAGTACTTC
TRBJ1-2,TRBV20-1,TRBD1,few,CSARGGGNLNGYTF,TGCAGTGCTCGTGGAGGGGGCAATCTGAATGGCTACACCTTC
TRBJ1-2,TRBV12-3/TRBV12-4,NA,few,CASTIGGFYGYTF,TGTGCCAGCACCATAGGGGGTTTTTATGGCTACACCTTC
TRBJ2-3,TRBV11-1,TRBD1,NA,CASSARDRTGVWTDTQYF,TGTGCCAGCAGCGCCCGGGACAGGACAGGGGTTTGGACAGATACGCAGTATTTT
TRBJ2-2,TRBV20-1,NA,NA,CSAKQTDQPTGELFF,TGCAGTGCTAAGCAGACAGATCAACCCACCGGGGAGCTGTTTTTT
TRBJ2-3,TRBV20-1,NA,NA,CSAREPRGDTQYF,TGCAGTGCTAGAGAGCCCCGCGGAGATACGCAGTATTTT
TRBJ2-3,TRBV3-1,NA,NA,CASNSRATTDTQYF,TGTGCCAGCAATTCTAGGGCAACCACAGATACGCAGTATTTT
TRBJ2-1,TRBV10-3,NA,many,CAIMGQSSSYNEQFF,TGTGCCATCATGGGGCAGTCGAGCTCCTACAATGAGCAGTTCTTC
TRBJ2-2,TRBV12-3/TRBV12-4,TRBD1,NA,CASSRGGSTTSNTGELFF,TGTGCCAGCAGTCGAGGGGGCTCGACGACTTCGAACACCGGGGAGCTGTTTTTT
TRBJ2-1,TRBV20-1,NA,NA,CSAHWALRNEQFF,TGCAGTGCCCATTGGGCGCTACGCAATGAGCAGTTCTTC
TRBJ2-4,TRBV20-1,NA,NA,CSAIRQTLAKNIQYF,TGCAGTGCTATTAGACAGACCCTAGCCAAAAACATTCAGTACTTC
TRBJ1-5,TRBV12-3/TRBV12-4,NA,many,CASSPRVLQPQHF,TGTGCCAGCAGCCCCAGGGTCCTTCAGCCCCAGCATTTT
TRBJ1-1,TRBV4-1,TRBD1,few,CASSAPRDRVGNTEAFF,TGCGCCAGCAGCGCCCCGCGGGACAGGGTAGGGAACACTGAAGCTTTCTTT
TRBJ2-1,TRBV3-1,TRBD2,many,CASSQRDYYNEQFF,TGTGCCAGCAGTCAGCGGGACTACTACAATGAGCAGTTCTTC
TRBJ1-2,TRBV10-3,TRBD1,many,CAISDLTGGTNYGYTF,TGTGCCATCAGTGACTTAACAGGGGGGACTAACTATGGCTACACCTTC
TRBJ2-1,TRBV2,TRBD2,few,CASSEGGGRQFF,TGTGCCAGCAGTGAAGGGGGGGGTAGGCAGTTCTTC
TRBJ2-1,TRBV12-3/TRBV12-4,NA,few,CASIQGNRNEQFF,TGTGCCAGCATCCAGGGGAACAGGAATGAGCAGTTCTTC
TRBJ2-5,TRBV7-9,TRBD2,many,CASSLMSGGQETQYF,TGTGCCAGCAGCTTAATGAGCGGGGGCCAAGAGACCCAGTACTTC
TRBJ1-5,TRBV15,TRBD1,NA,CATSRANRGLDQPQHF,TGTGCCACCAGCAGAGCTAACAGGGGGCTTGATCAGCCCCAGCATTTT
TRBJ1-5,TRBV2,NA,many,CASKVGGNQPQHF,TGTGCCAGCAAAGTAGGGGGCAATCAGCCCCAGCATTTT
TRBJ2-5,TRBV12-3/TRBV12-4,NA,many,CASSFTSRETQYF,TGTGCCAGCAGTTTTACTAGCCGGGAGACCCAGTACTTC